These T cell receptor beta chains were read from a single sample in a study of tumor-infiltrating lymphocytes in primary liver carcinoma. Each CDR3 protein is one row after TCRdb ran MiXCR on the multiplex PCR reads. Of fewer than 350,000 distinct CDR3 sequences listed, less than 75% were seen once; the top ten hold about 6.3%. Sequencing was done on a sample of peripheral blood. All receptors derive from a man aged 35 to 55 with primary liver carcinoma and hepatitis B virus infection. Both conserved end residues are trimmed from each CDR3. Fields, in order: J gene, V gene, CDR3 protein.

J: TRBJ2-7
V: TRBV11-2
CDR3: ASSLGHGGQSSYEQC

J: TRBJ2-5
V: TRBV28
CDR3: ASSLSGAETQY

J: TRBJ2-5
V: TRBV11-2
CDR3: ASSPSLGSLETQY

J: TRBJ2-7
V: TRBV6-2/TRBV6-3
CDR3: ASSTGPYEQY

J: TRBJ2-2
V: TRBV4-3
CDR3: ASKADNTGGLF

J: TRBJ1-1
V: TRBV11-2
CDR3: ASSREVEDEAF

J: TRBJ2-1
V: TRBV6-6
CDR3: ASSLQQGNNEQF

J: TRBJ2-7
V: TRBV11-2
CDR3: ASSRLWTSLPYEQY

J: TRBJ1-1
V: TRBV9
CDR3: ASSVVQGHTEAF

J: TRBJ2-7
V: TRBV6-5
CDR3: ASSYSDSGLYEQY

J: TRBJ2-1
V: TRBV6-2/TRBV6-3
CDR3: ASRTSGRAKIYNEQF

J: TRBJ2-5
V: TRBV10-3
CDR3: AISDGRVTQETQY

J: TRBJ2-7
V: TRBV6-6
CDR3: ASSYLGGTSYEQY

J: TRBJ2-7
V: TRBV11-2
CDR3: ASSLEAGTYEQY

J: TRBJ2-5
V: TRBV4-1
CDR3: ASSQARLAGGDETQY

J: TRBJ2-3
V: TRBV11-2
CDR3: GSSVGQAGVGDTQY

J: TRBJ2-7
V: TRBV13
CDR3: ASSLGLNSYEQY

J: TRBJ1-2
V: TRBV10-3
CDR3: AISESGQGLNGYT

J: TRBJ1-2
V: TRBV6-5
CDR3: ASCRGQYYGYT

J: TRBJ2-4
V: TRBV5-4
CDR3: ASSFTTEAQY

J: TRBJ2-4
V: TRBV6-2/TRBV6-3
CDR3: ASSQAGIDIRY

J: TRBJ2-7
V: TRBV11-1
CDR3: ASTPLLGAGNEKSSYVQY

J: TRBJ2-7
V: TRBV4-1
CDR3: ASSQGTGKPYEQY

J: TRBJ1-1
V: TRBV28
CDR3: ASSPSPLMNTEAF

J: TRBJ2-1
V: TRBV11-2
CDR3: ASSYDRVRNEQF

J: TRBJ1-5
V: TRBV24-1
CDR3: ATLTWDRANQPQH

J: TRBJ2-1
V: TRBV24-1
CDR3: ATSGLSRGAGGLALEEQF

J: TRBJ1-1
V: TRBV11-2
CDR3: ASSQSYIEAI

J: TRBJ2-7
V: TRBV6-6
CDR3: VSIYSRRSSYEQY

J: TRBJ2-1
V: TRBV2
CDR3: ASTGTRSGSEQF

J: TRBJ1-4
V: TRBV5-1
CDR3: ASSPDGLNEKLF

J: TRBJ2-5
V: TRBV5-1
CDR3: DSIPDGGSQETQY

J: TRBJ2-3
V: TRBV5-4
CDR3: ASSFLAGGSTDTQY

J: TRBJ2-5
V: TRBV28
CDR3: ASSQRGRKETKY

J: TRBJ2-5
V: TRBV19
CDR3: ASSILAGGLETQY

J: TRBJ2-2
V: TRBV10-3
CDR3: AITGRAEASAGELF

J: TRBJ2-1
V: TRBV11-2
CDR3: ASSLDPSPLAKNIQF

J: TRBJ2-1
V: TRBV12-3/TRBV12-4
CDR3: ASSRLGGSYNERF

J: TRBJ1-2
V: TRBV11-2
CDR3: AGSLYTGLYGYT

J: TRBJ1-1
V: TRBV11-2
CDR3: VSIATRTSTEAF

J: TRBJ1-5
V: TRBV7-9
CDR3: ASSLGDRGYQAQH

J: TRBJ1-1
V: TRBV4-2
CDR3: ASSQESVGGLANTEAF

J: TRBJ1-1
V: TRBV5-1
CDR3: PSTVDPNTEAF

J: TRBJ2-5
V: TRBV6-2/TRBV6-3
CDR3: ASNVRDRGFQETQY

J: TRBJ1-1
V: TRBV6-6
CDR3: ASSNDRGYTEAF

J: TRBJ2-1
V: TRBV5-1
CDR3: ASRAVGGWDNEQF

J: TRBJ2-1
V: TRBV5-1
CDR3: ASSLVFTNGRDQF

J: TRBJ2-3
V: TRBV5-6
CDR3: ASNLRWDRVGDTQY

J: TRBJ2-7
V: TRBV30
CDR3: AWSVPYSYEQY

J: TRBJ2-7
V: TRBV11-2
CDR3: ASSLDFRDYEQY

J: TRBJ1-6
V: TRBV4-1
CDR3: ASSQDRGRSMNSPLH

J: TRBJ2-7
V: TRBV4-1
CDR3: ASSSPNRSGYEQY

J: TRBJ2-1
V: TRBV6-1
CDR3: ASRRDWMDEQF